Listed here are 31 T cell receptor beta chains from one sample, sequenced in a study of OX40 agonist ivuxolimab in advanced cancers. Method: immunoSEQ multiplex PCR; TCRdb's copy keeps in-frame clones and lacks some. The data contain about 35,000 clones, 76% of them singletons. Specimen: CD4+ or CD8+ T cells sorted from blood, collected in a trial of the OX40 agonist ivuxolimab. The receptor source for this set is an adult with an advanced solid tumor such as melanoma, head and neck, liver or kidney cancer.

The chain uses TRBV29-1 and TRBJ2-5, with 9 positions matching TRBD1. J was trimmed by 2 bases and V by 7 bases; bases with no gene match: 5. This CDR3 comprises 13 residues. Germline values: CDR1 SQVTM, CDR2 ANQGSEA. The CDR3: CSAAGQGQETQYF. In DNA, the CDR3 is TGCAGCGCCGCGGGACAGGGACAAGAGACCCAGTACTTC.

The J gene is TRBJ2-5, the V gene TRBV7-9; D is ambiguous. The V end was cut by 4 bases, the J end by 4 bases, with 16 bases between. The germline CDR1 and CDR2 sequences are SEHNR and FQNEAQ (reference sequence). CDR3 length: 15 residues. The DNA for the CDR3 is TGTGCCAGCAGCTCTCTTACAGAGAGCCGAGAGACCCAGTACTTC. Its translation is CASSSLTESRETQYF.

The chain uses TRBV19 and TRBJ2-3; D is possibly TRBD1 or TRBD2 (6 bases each). V was trimmed by 6 bases and J by 10 bases, leaving 23 bases between them. The germline CDR1 and CDR2 sequences are LNHDA and SQIVND (reference sequence). This CDR3 region has 15 residues. The CDR3 is CASSPGQGLRGSQYF. In DNA, the CDR3 is TGTGCCAGTAGCCCGGGGCAGGGGCTGCGGGGATCGCAGTATTTT.

The gene calls are TRBV2 and TRBJ2-5; no clear D gene. In germline, CDR1 is SNHLY, CDR2 FYNNEI. V lost 6 bases and J lost 0, with 5 bases in between. The CDR3 has 12 residues. The CDR3 reads CASRAYQETQYF. The CDR3 nucleotides read TGTGCCAGCAGGGCCTACCAAGAGACCCAGTACTTC.

This sequence joins TRBV19 and TRBJ1-4; D is possibly TRBD1 (5 bases). V was trimmed by 7 bases and J by 7 bases, leaving 13 bases between them. The CDR3 contains 13 residues. Germline CDR1 is LNHDA and CDR2 is SQIVND (reference sequence). CDR3 coding DNA: TGTGCCAGTACCCGAAGGGGCGGTGAAAAACTGTTTTTT. Protein: CASTRRGGEKLFF.

The chain recombines TRBV7-9 with TRBJ2-7; 7 positions agree with TRBD1. This CDR3 region has 16 residues. Per the germline V gene, CDR1 is SEHNR and CDR2 is FQNEAQ (reference sequence). J gave up 0 bases and V 2 bases, and 7 bases lay outside the gene matches. CDR3 sequence (DNA): TGTGCCAGCAGCTTAAACAGGGGTCAAAGCTCCTACGAGCAGTACTTC. This codes for CASSLNRGQSSYEQYF.

The V and J genes are TRBV2 and TRBJ1-2; D possibly corresponds to TRBD1 (6 bases). Trimming left V 2 bases short and J 4 bases short, with 8 bases between. This CDR3 has 13 amino acids. The germline CDR1 and CDR2 sequences are SNHLY and FYNNEI. The CDR3 reads CASSEQGSYGYTF. CDR3 nucleotides: TGTGCCAGCAGTGAACAGGGGAGCTATGGCTACACCTTC.

The chain joins TRBV11-2 to TRBJ2-5; no firm D call. This CDR3 contains 13 residues. Trimming stripped 5 bases from V and 1 base from J, with 8 bases between. Germline V gene data show CDR1 as SGHAT and CDR2 as FQNNGV. The CDR3 sequence is CASSHRAQETQYF. The CDR3 nucleotides read TGTGCCAGCAGCCACAGAGCCCAAGAGACCCAGTACTTC.

A few counts support this clone. The chain is built from TRBV6-1 and TRBJ2-7; possible D gene TRBD1, 6 bases. V was shortened by 8 bases and J by 3 bases, with 11 bases between the two germline ends. The CDR3 is made up of 12 amino acids. Germline values: CDR1 MNHNS, CDR2 SASEGT. CDR3 sequence (DNA): TGTGCCAGCGAGGACAGATTCTACGAGCAGTACTTC. Translation: CASEDRFYEQYF.

The chain couples TRBV6-6 to TRBJ1-5, with 9 bases fitting TRBD1. The CDR3 runs 16 residues. Trimming cost V 5 bases and J 4 bases; bases outside gene matches: 9. Germline values: CDR1 MNHNY, CDR2 SVGAGI (reference sequence). CDR3 nucleotides: TGTGCCAGCAGTAAAGGACAGGGGAGAGATAATCAGCCCCAGCATTTT. Translated: CASSKGQGRDNQPQHF.

The table lists this clone with a few counts. This sequence joins TRBV13 and TRBJ2-5; D might be TRBD2 (6 bases). CDR1 and CDR2 (germline): PRHDT, FYEKMQ (reference sequence). V lost 6 bases and J lost 4, with 18 bases in between. This CDR3 spans 15 amino acids. In nucleotides, the CDR3 is TGTGCCAGCAGTCCTCCGGGAGCAGGCACAGAGACCCAGTACTTC. It codes for CASSPPGAGTETQYF.

The chain couples TRBV5-6 to TRBJ2-7; unclear D gene. The V end was cut by 3 bases, the J end by 0 bases, with 10 bases between. The CDR3 runs 14 residues. The germline V gene encodes CDR1 SGHDT and CDR2 YYEEEE. CDR3 sequence (DNA): TGTGCCAGCAGCTATGGGGATCCCTCCTACGAGCAGTACTTC. It yields the protein CASSYGDPSYEQYF. The variable domain in full, completed from reference TRBV5-6 and TRBJ2-7, reads DAGVTQSPTHLIKTRGQQVTLRCSPKSGHDTVSWYQQALGQGPQFIFQYYEEEERQRGNFPDRFSGHQFPNYSSELNVNALLLGDSALYLCASSYGDPSYEQYFGPGTRLTVT.

This clone was picked up one time. The chain carries TRBV6-6 and TRBJ1-2; no firm D call. The CDR3 is 13 amino acids. The germline V gene has CDR1 MNHNY and CDR2 SVGAGI (reference sequence). The germline V and J ends were trimmed by 2 bases and 7 bases, with 11 bases remaining between them. The CDR3 sequence: CASSYDGRGGYTF. CDR3 in DNA: TGTGCCAGCAGTTACGACGGGCGAGGTGGCTACACCTTC.

CDR3 region: CASSLGGTNTGELFF. The CDR3 nucleotides read TGCGCCAGCAGCTTGGGGGGTACGAACACCGGGGAGCTGTTTTTT. The V and J genes are TRBV5-1 and TRBJ2-2; D call uncertain. This CDR3 is 15 amino acids long. Trimming took 0 bases from V and 0 from J, leaving 6 bases between them. Germline values: CDR1 SGHRS, CDR2 YFSETQ.

The J gene is TRBJ1-2, the V gene TRBV30; D unresolved. V gave up 4 bases and J gave up 4 bases, with 10 bases separating them. The CDR3 runs 12 residues. Per the germline V gene, CDR1 is GTSNPN and CDR2 is SVGIG (reference sequence). The CDR3 bases are TGTGCCTGGAACGGCGGAGGCTATGGCTACACCTTC. Protein sequence: CAWNGGGYGYTF. Filled out from reference TRBV30 and TRBJ1-2, the complete variable domain reads SQTIHQWPATLVQPVGSPLSLECTVEGTSNPNLYWYRQAAGRGLQLLFYSVGIGQISSEVPQNLSASRPQDRQFILSSKKLLLSDSGFYLCAWNGGGYGYTFGSGTRLTVV.

The chain has TRBV9 and TRBJ2-2, with D hard to call. V was clipped by 0 bases and J by 6 bases, with 6 bases between them. This CDR3 has 13 residues. Germline V lookup: CDR1 SGDLS, CDR2 YYNGEE. The CDR3 loop reads CASSVGFSGELFF. CDR3 coding DNA: TGTGCCAGCAGCGTAGGGTTCTCCGGGGAGCTGTTTTTT.

This sequence joins TRBV6-1 and TRBJ2-1; D remains unclear. V dropped 2 bases and J dropped 5 bases, with 13 bases sitting between them. The CDR3 extends over 15 amino acids. CDR1 MNHNS and CDR2 SASEGT come from the germline V gene. CDR3 nucleotides: TGTGCCAGCAGTGAAACCGGGTTATCCGACAATGAGCAGTTCTTC. It encodes CASSETGLSDNEQFF.

The rearrangement links TRBV5-5 to TRBJ2-7; 7 bases are shared with TRBD1. Germline V gene sequence: CDR1 SGHKS, CDR2 YYEKEE (reference sequence). Trimming cost V 0 bases and J 6 bases; bases outside gene matches: 6. This CDR3 spans 14 amino acids. CDR3 coding DNA: TGTGCCAGCAGCTTGGTTCTGACAGGGCCCGAGCAGTACTTC. Its translation: CASSLVLTGPEQYF.

The chain has TRBV5-6 and TRBJ2-7, with D possibly matching TRBD1 (5 bases). V was cut by 5 bases and J by 6 bases, with 12 bases left in between. The CDR3 extends over 12 amino acids. The germline CDR1 and CDR2 sequences are SGHDT and YYEEEE. This CDR3 is CASSLSRGEQYV. The CDR3 nucleotides are TGTGCCAGCAGTCTGTCTAGGGGCGAGCAGTACGTC.

A single count supports this clone. The chain is built from TRBV5-6 and TRBJ1-5; possible D gene TRBD1, 5 bases. The CDR3 covers 16 residues. With 0 bases removed from V and 2 bases from J, the gap between germline ends came to 12 bases. Germline CDR1 and CDR2: SGHDT and YYEEEE. This CDR3 is CASSLGGGMGNQPQHF. CDR3 DNA sequence: TGTGCCAGCAGCTTGGGGGGGGGTATGGGCAATCAGCCCCAGCATTTT.

The genes are TRBV18 and TRBJ1-1; TRBD1 matches at 8 bases. Germline values: CDR1 KGHSH, CDR2 LQKENI. This CDR3 spans 13 amino acids. V shed 5 bases, J shed 3 bases, and the junction held 2 bases outside the gene matches. The CDR3 DNA is TGTGCCAGCTCAGAGACAGGGGACACTGAAGCTTTCTTT. Its protein product is CASSETGDTEAFF.

This rearrangement joins TRBV6-5 to TRBJ1-3, with no clear D. The V gene lost 4 bases and the J gene lost 4 bases, with 14 bases spanning the gap. The length of the CDR3 is 15 residues. Per germline, CDR1 MNHEY and CDR2 SVGAGI. CDR3 nucleotides: TGTGCCAGCAGTTTCGGAATCCTGGGAGGAAACACCATATATTTT. It encodes CASSFGILGGNTIYF.

Of note for this clone: This CDR3 is also generated by other DNA sequences in the sample. The gene calls are TRBV10-1 and TRBJ1-1, with D maybe TRBD1 (6 bases). Trimming took 3 bases from V and 4 from J, leaving 6 bases between them. The CDR3 runs to 12 residues. Per the germline V gene, CDR1 is WNHNN and CDR2 is SYGVQD (reference sequence). The CDR3 DNA is TGCGCCAGCAGTGAACAGGGCACTGAAGCTTTCTTT. Protein: CASSEQGTEAFF.

The chain has TRBV5-4 and TRBJ1-2; 7 bases agree with TRBD1. Losses at the gene ends were 6 bases for V and 6 bases for J; bases not matched to a gene: 8. Germline V gene sequence: CDR1 SGHNT, CDR2 YYREEE (reference sequence). The CDR3 spans 13 residues. The CDR3 DNA sequence: TGTGCCAGCACAAAACCCGGGACAGATGGCTACACCTTC. Its protein product is CASTKPGTDGYTF.

This chain connects TRBV7-9 to TRBJ2-2, with 9 bases identical to TRBD2. The J segment lost 6 bases and the V segment lost 2 bases, leaving 4 bases of the junction unmatched. The V gene's germline CDR1 is SEHNR and CDR2 FQNEAQ (reference sequence). This CDR3 contains 15 residues. The CDR3 sequence: CASSLKRTSAGELFF. CDR3 coding DNA: TGTGCCAGCAGCTTAAAGAGGACTAGCGCCGGGGAGCTGTTTTTT.

This clone has more than one count but fewer than ten. This chain connects TRBV4-1 to TRBJ2-3; TRBD1 is a possible D gene (6 bases). V lost 7 bases to trimming and J lost 3 bases, with 14 bases between them. The CDR3 runs 14 residues. CDR1 MGHRA and CDR2 YSYEKL come from the germline V gene. The CDR3 DNA is TGCGCCAGCAAAGGACAGACCCTGACAGATACGCAGTATTTT. Translated, it gives CASKGQTLTDTQYF.

The chain links TRBV21-1 to TRBJ2-7; TRBD1, the table's D call, lacks a check against the DNA. TRBV21-1 is annotated as a pseudogene. There are 18 residues in the CDR3. CDR3 region: CASSKPDGGTGDTYEQYV. CDR3 sequence (DNA): TGTGCCAGCAGCAAACCGGATGGCGGGACAGGGGACACCTACGAGCAGTACGTC.

This rearrangement joins TRBV9 to TRBJ1-6; 7 nucleotides line up with TRBD1. The CDR3 runs to 13 residues. J was trimmed by 2 bases and V by 7 bases; bases with no gene match: 0. Germline V gives CDR1 SGDLS, CDR2 YYNGEE. CDR3: CASGTAYNSPLHF. CDR3 sequence (DNA): TGTGCCAGCGGGACAGCCTATAATTCACCCCTCCACTTT.

This rearrangement joins TRBV6-1 to TRBJ1-3; possible D gene TRBD1, 6 bases. Trimming pared 4 bases from V and 3 bases from J, leaving 13 bases between. This CDR3 is built from 15 residues. Germline lookup yields CDR1 MNHNS and CDR2 SASEGT. CDR3 DNA sequence: TGTGCCAGCAGTGTCAGCGGGACACTTGGAAACACCATATATTTT. Protein: CASSVSGTLGNTIYF.

The chain uses TRBV6-5 and TRBJ1-3, with TRBD1 as a possible D gene (6 bases). The CDR3 has 15 residues. Germline CDR1 is MNHEY and CDR2 is SVGAGI. Trimming shortened V by 0 bases and J by 10 bases, and 16 bases separated the two germline ends. The DNA of the CDR3 is TGTGCCAGCAGTTACTCGAGGGACACCGTAGAAACCATATATTTT. This encodes CASSYSRDTVETIYF.

Concerning this clone itself: An end of the junction differs from the germline gene, which may be a read error. The V and J genes are TRBV4-2 and TRBJ1-1; D unclear. The CDR3 extends over 13 amino acids. CDR1 LGHNA and CDR2 YNFKEQ come from the germline V gene. The CDR3 DNA reads TGTGCCAGCAGCGAAGAGGCGAACACTGAAGCTTTCTTT. Translating gives CASSEEANTEAFF.